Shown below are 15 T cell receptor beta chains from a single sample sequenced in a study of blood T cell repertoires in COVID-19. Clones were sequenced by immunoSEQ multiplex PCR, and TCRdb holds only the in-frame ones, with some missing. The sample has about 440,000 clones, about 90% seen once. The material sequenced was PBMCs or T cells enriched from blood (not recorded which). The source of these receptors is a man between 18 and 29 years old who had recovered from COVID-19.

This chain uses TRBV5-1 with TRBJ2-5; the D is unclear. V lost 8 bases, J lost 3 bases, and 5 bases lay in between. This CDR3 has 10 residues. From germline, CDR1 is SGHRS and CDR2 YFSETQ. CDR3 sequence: CASGEETQYF. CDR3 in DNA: TGCGCCAGTGGAGAAGAGACCCAGTACTTC.

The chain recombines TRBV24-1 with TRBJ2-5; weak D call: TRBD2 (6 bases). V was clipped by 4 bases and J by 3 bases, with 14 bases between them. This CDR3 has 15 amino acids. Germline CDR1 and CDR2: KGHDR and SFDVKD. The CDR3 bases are TGTGCCACCAGTGACCCCACGGGGAGGAAAGAGACCCAGTACTTC. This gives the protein CATSDPTGRKETQYF.

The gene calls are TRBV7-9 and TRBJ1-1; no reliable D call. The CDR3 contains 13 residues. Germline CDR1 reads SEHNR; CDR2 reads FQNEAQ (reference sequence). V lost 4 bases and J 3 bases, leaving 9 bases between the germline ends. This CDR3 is CASSSTRDTEAFF. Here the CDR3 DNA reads TGTGCCAGCAGCTCCACTCGGGACACTGAAGCTTTCTTT.

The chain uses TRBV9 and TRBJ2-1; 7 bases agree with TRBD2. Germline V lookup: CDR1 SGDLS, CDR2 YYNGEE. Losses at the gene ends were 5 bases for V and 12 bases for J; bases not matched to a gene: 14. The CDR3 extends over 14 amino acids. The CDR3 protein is CASSEGLGTMRQFF. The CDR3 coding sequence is TGTGCCAGCAGTGAAGGACTAGGTACAATGAGGCAGTTCTTC.

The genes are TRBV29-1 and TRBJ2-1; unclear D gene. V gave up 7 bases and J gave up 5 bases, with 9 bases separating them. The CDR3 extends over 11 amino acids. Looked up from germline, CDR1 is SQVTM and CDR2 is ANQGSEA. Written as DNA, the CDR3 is TGCAGCGGCACCGCGAACAATGAGCAGTTCTTC. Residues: CSGTANNEQFF.

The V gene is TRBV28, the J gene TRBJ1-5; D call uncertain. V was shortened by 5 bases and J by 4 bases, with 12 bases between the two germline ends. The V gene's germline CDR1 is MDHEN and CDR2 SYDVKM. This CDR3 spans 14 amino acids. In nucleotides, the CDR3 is TGTGCCAGCAGTCGACGAGGAGGGAATCAGCCCCAGCATTTT. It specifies CASSRRGGNQPQHF.

This chain's CDR3 is CASTQTGLDGYTF. In DNA form, the CDR3 reads TGTGCCAGCACCCAGACAGGACTGGATGGCTACACCTTC. The chain employs TRBV25-1 and TRBJ1-2; a weak D match, TRBD1 (6 bases). Per the germline V gene, CDR1 is MGHDK and CDR2 is SYGVNS. Trimming removed 7 bases at V and 6 bases at J, with 15 bases between. This CDR3 is 13 amino acids long.

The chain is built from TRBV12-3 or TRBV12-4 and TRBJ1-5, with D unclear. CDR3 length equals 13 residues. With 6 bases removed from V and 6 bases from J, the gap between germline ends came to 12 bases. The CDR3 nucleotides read TGTGCCAGCAGCCCCCTCGACACTCAGCCCCAGCATTTT. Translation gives CASSPLDTQPQHF.

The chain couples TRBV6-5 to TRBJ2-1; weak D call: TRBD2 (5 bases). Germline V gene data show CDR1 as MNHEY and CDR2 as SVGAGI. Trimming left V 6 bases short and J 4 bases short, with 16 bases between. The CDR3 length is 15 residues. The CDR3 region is CASSLAPNLYNEQFF. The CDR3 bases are TGTGCCAGCAGCTTAGCGCCCAATCTGTACAATGAGCAGTTCTTC.

CDR3 sequence: CASSDSGSGYTF. The DNA of the CDR3 is TGTGCCAGCAGTGACTCGGGGTCGGGCTACACCTTC. The J gene is TRBJ1-2, the V gene TRBV12-3 or TRBV12-4; D is unclear. The CDR3 extends over 12 amino acids. V lost 5 bases to trimming and J lost 8 bases, with 12 bases between them.

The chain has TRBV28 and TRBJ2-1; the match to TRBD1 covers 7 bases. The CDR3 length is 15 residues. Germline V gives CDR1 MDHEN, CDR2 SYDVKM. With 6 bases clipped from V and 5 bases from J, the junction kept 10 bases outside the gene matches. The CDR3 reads CASRTTGAADNEQFF. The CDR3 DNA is TGTGCCAGCAGAACAACAGGGGCGGCCGACAATGAGCAGTTCTTC.

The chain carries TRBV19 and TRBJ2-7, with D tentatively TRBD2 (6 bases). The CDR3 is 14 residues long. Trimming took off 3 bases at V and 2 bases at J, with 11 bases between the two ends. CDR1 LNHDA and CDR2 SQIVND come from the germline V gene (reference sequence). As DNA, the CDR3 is TGTGCCAGTAGTATTGGAGGGACCCCCTACGAGCAGTACTTC. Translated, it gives CASSIGGTPYEQYF.

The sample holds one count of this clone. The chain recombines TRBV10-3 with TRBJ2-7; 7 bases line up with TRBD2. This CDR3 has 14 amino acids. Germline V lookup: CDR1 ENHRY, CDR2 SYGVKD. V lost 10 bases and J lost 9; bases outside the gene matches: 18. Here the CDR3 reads CASRERSAGDWQYF. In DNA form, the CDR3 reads TGTGCCAGTAGAGAAAGGTCGGCGGGGGATTGGCAGTACTTC.

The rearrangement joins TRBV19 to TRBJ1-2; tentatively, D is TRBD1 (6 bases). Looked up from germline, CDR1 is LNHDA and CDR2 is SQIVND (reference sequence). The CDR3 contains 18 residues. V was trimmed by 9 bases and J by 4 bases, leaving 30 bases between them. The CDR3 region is CARTRFGRGASLSYGYTF. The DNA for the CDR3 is TGTGCCAGGACGAGGTTCGGCAGGGGAGCATCATTAAGCTATGGCTACACCTTC.

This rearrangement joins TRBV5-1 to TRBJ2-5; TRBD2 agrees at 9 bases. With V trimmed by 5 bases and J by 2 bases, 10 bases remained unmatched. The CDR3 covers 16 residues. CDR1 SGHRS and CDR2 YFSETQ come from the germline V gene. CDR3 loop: CASSPKRGALQETQYF. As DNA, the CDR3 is TGCGCCAGCAGTCCAAAGCGGGGGGCTTTACAAGAGACCCAGTACTTC.